The source of this TCR beta chain is a study of breast tumors, draining lymph nodes, adjacent tissues. Regarding the study as a whole: Data fit most tumor T cells coming from lymph node, expanding in tumor.

Breast cancer patients provided tissue from their axillary draining lymph nodes. This clonotype was found many times. The antigen is not known. TCRdb ran MiXCR on the multiplex PCR reads and lists one entry per CDR3 protein. Among approximately 130,000 distinct CDR3 sequences listed, about 20% were seen once. The sequence was collected from a female donor with breast cancer. Some clones in this sample may be carry-over from other donors' samples. What was sequenced was axillary lymph node tissue.

For the CDR3, the DNA is TGCAGCGTTGATTCCGTCCGGGGCCCCGGCTACACCTTC. Translating gives CSVDSVRGPGYTF. The chain links TRBV29-1 to TRBJ1-2, with a weak D call TRBD1 (5 bases). CDR1 is SQVTM and CDR2 is ANQGSEA in the germline V gene. Trimming stripped 3 bases from V and 8 bases from J, with 16 bases between. This CDR3 is built from 13 residues.